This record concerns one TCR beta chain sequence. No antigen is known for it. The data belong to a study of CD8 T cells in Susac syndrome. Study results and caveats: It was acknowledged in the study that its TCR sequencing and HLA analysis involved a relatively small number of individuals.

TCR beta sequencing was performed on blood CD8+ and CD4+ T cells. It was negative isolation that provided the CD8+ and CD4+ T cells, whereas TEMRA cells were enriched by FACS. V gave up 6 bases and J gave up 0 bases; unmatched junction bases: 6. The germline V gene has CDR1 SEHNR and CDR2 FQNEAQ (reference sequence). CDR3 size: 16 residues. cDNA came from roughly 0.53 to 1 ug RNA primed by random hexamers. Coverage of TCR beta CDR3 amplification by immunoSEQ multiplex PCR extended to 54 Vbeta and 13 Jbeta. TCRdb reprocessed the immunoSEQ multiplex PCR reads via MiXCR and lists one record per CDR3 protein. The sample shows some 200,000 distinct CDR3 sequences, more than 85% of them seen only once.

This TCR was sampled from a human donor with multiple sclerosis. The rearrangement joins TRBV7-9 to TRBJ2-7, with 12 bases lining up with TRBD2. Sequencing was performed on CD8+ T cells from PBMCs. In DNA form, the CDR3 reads TGTGCCAGCAGAGACCTAGCGGGAGGGAGCTCCTACGAGCAGTACTTC. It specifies CASRDLAGGSSYEQYF.